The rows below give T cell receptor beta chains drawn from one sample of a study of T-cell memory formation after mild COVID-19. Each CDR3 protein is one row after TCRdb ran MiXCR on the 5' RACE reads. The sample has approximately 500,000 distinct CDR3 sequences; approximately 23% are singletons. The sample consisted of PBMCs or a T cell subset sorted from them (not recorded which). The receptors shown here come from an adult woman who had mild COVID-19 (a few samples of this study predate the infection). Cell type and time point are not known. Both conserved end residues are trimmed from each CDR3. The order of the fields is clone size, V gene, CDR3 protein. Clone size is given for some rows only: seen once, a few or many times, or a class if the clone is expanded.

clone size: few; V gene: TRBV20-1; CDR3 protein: SARTGGNYGYT
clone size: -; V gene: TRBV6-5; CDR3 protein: ASRAPTGGFNEQY
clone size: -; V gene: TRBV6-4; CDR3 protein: ASSDSAGPTYEQY
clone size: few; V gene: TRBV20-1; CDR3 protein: SARDTSGTDTQY
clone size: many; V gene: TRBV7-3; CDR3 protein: ASSLGVGETQY
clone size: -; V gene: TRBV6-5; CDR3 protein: ASSYSGTGSTEAF
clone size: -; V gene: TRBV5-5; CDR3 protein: ASTQGHEQF
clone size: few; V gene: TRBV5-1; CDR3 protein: ASTPLGDESEKLF
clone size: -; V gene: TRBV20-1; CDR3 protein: SARAGGTANTGELF
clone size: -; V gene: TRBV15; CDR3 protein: ATSRVKGGYGYT
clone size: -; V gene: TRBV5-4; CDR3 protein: ASSFDARGVNYEQY
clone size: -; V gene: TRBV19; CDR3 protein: ASSVPEGGSTPQH
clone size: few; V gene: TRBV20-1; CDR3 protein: SARGPTDTQY
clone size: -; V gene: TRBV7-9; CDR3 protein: ASSLGDGSGTYEQY
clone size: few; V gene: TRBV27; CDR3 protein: ASSLAPGQGGNEQF
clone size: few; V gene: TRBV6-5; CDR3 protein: ASSYFWKRRGYNEQF
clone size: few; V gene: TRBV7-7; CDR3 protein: ASSLADYNEQF
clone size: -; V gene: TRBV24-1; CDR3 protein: ATSVQLGGANVLT
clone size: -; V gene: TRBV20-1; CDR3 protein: SARDVLDRGLSTTGNTIY
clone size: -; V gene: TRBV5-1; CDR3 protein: ASSRDRTYSYNEQF
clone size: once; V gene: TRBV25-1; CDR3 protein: ASSESGSSSPLH
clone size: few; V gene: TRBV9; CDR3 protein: ASSVRGDQETQY
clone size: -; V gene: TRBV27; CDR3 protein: ASSLGLAGGSTDTQY
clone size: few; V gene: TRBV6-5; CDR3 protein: ASSYSTTPRWETQY
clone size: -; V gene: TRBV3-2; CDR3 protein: ASSQDIGTGELF
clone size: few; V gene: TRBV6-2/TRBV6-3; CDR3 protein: ASSYVAGALTDTQY
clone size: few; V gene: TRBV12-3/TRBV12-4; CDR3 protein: ASSEPRRVYT
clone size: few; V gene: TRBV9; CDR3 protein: ASSVGQNSNQPQH
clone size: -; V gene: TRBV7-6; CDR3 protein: ASSPRQGDSAYNEQF
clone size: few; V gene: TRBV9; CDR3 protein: ASSRGGPTDTQY
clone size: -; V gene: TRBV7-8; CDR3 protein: ASSLYSGGAFNEQF
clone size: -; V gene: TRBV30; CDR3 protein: AWSRPGGANVLT
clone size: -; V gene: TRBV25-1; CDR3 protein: ASSESRTGVGTEAF
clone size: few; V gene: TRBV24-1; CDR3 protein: ATRRTDIGELF
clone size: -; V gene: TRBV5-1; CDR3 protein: ASSPSRTGSYEQY